Reported below is one T cell receptor (beta chain). Trimming cost V 10 bases and J 6 bases, with 21 bases left between them. CDR3 length: 14 residues. The germline V gene has CDR1 MNHNS and CDR2 SASEGT. Produced via immunoSEQ multiplex PCR; TCRdb's table is partial and in-frame only. The data show 73,000 or so clones, with 91% seen just once and around 0.9% held by the top ten. This sample was included in a study of T cell changes during pregnancy in multiple sclerosis. The rearrangement uses TRBV6-1 and TRBJ1-1; D gene unclear. The source of this sequence is a female donor with multiple sclerosis, enrolled in a pregnancy study. Sample: peripheral blood, taken in the second trimester of pregnancy. This CDR3 is CAIQPEGRYSEAFF. CDR3 sequence (DNA): TGTGCCATCCAGCCAGAGGGTCGGTATTCTGAAGCTTTCTTT.